These 9 T cell receptor beta chains came from one sample sequenced in a study of CD8+CD57+ T cells in acquired aplastic anemia. Profiling that covered TCR beta VDJ and CDR3 relied on genomic DNA as its template. TCRdb passed the reads through MiXCR, listing each CDR3 protein once. In the table there are 80,000 to 100,000 distinct CDR3 sequences, roughly 70% of which are singletons. Patients chosen for sequencing had CD8+CD57+ cells that had expanded, as shown by flow cytometry. What was sequenced was sorted CD4+, CD8+, or CD8+CD57+ T cells (not recorded which) from PBMCs. The receptors were sampled from a human donor with aplastic anemia.

V gene TRBV10-2 combines with J gene TRBJ1-3, with TRBD1 as a possible D gene (6 bases). This CDR3 spans 15 amino acids. CDR1 and CDR2 (germline): WSHSY, SAAADI. Trimming took 7 bases from V and 2 from J, leaving 15 bases between them. Here the CDR3 reads CASTTGSSAGNTIYF. The CDR3 bases are TGCGCCAGCACCACAGGGTCATCCGCTGGAAACACCATATATTTT.

In this sample, this clonotype turned up a few times. The chain uses TRBV10-3 and TRBJ2-1; 8 nucleotides agree with TRBD2. This CDR3 comprises 16 residues. V shed 0 bases, J shed 5 bases, and the junction held 6 bases outside the gene matches. The V gene's germline CDR1 is ENHRY and CDR2 SYGVKD. In DNA, the CDR3 is TGTGCCATCAGTGAGTCGTGGACTAGCCGCGACAATGAGCAGTTCTTC. Translated: CAISESWTSRDNEQFF.

The chain has TRBV18 and TRBJ1-1; maybe TRBD1 (6 bases). The CDR3 runs to 13 residues. CDR1 and CDR2 from the germline V gene are KGHSH and LQKENI. V was cut by 4 bases and J by 6 bases, with 12 bases left in between. The CDR3 sequence is CASSLPGHPEAFF. In DNA, the CDR3 is TGTGCCAGCTCACTCCCGGGACACCCTGAAGCTTTCTTT.

The chain joins TRBV7-8 to TRBJ2-5; 10 nucleotides line up with TRBD1. The CDR3 spans 14 residues. From germline, CDR1 is SGHVS and CDR2 FQNEAQ. Trimming at V came to 1 base and at J to 7 bases, leaving 3 bases not matched to a gene. The DNA for the CDR3 is TGTGCCAGCAGCTTAGGGACAGGGGGTCCGACCCAGTACTTC. Translated, it gives CASSLGTGGPTQYF.

The chain links TRBV7-8 to TRBJ1-1; D may be TRBD1 (6 bases). Trimming took 0 bases from V and 7 from J, leaving 9 bases between them. CDR3 length: 13 residues. The V gene's germline CDR1 is SGHVS and CDR2 FQNEAQ. This chain's CDR3 is CASSLARGSEAFF. In nucleotides, the CDR3 is TGTGCCAGCAGCTTAGCGAGGGGGAGTGAAGCTTTCTTT.

The chain uses TRBV7-9 and TRBJ1-2, with a weak D call TRBD1 (6 bases). Germline values: CDR1 SEHNR, CDR2 FQNEAQ (reference sequence). The CDR3 length is 15 residues. Trimming pared 5 bases from V and 4 bases from J, leaving 17 bases between. The CDR3 reads CASSHVETGFYGYTF. In DNA, the CDR3 is TGTGCCAGCAGCCACGTGGAAACAGGGTTCTATGGCTACACCTTC.

The chain recombines TRBV20-1 with TRBJ1-1; D unclear. With 1 base removed from V and 4 bases from J, the gap between germline ends came to 7 bases. Germline CDR1 DFQATT, CDR2 SNEGSKA (reference sequence). CDR3 length equals 12 residues. CDR3 DNA: TGCAGTGCTAGAGTTGGGTCCACTGAAGCTTTCTTT. Its translation: CSARVGSTEAFF.

A word on this clonotype: This clone may be a read error of a much larger clone one base away. V and J are TRBV11-1 and TRBJ1-1; 7 bases are a match to TRBD1. This CDR3 is built from 17 residues. The junction had 20 bases not matched to a gene; V was cut back by 8 bases and J by 5 bases. Germline CDR1 SGHAT, CDR2 FQDESV (reference sequence). CDR3 sequence (DNA): TGTGCCAGCGGCCCAAGACAGGGAGAGGTCGGAGATACTGAAGCTTTCTTT. Protein product: CASGPRQGEVGDTEAFF.

The rearrangement joins TRBV25-1 to TRBJ2-3; D is ambiguous. Germline CDR1 and CDR2: MGHDK and SYGVNS. This CDR3 region has 15 residues. V lost 1 base to trimming and J lost 4 bases, with 12 bases between them. The CDR3 spells CASSESLTGPDTQYF. The CDR3 DNA sequence: TGTGCCAGCAGTGAATCTCTTACCGGCCCAGATACGCAGTATTTT.